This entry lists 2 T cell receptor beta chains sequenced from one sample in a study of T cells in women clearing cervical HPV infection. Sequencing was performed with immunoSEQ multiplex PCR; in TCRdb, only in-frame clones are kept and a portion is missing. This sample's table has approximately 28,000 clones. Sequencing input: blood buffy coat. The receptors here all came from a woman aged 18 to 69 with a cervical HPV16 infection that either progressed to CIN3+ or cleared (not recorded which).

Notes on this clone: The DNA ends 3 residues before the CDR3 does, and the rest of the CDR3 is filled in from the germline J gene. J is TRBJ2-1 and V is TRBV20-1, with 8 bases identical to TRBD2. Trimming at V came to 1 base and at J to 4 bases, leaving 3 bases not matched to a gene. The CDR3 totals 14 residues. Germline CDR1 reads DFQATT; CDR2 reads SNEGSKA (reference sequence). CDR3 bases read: TGCAGTGCTAGAGGCGGGGGGAGTTACAATGAG. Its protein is CSARGGGSYNE. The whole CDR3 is CSARGGGSYNEQFF.

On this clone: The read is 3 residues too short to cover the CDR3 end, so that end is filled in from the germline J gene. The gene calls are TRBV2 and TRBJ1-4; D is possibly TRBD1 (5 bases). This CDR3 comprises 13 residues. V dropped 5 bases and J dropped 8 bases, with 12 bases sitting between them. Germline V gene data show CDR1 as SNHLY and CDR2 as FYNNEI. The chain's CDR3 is CASSSRVEEKLFF. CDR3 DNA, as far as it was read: TGTGCCAGCAGTAGCAGGGTTGAGGAAAAA.